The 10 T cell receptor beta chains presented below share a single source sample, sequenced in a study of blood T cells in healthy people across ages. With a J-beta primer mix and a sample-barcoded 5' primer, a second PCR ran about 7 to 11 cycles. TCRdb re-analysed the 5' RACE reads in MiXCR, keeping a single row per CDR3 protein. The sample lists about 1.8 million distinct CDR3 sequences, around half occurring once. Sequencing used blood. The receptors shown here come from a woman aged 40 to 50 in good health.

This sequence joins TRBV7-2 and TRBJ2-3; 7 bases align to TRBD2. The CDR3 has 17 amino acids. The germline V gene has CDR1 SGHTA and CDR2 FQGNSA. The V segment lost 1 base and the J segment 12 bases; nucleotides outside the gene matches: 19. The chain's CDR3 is CASSLVGTKAGRLFQYF. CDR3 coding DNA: TGTGCCAGCAGCTTAGTCGGGACTAAGGCAGGGCGCCTCTTTCAGTATTTT.

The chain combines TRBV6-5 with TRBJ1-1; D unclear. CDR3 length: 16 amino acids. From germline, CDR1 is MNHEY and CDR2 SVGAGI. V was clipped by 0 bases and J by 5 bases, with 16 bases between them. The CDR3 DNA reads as TGTGCCAGCAGTTACTCATCGGCTAGGGAGGAGACTGAAGCTTTCTTT. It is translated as CASSYSSAREETEAFF.

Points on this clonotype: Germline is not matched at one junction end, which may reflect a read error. The DNA of the CDR3 is TGCGCCAGCAGCTTATCGGCGGAGACCCAGCACTTC. This translates into CASSLSAETQHF. J is TRBJ2-5 and V is TRBV5-1; the D is unclear. The CDR3 totals 12 residues. The germline V gene has CDR1 SGHRS and CDR2 YFSETQ. Full variable domain (remainder filled in from reference TRBV5-1 and TRBJ2-5): KAGVTQTPRYLIKTRGQQVTLSCSPISGHRSVSWYQQTPGQGLQFLFEYFSETQRNKGNFPGRFSGRQFSNSRSEMNVSTLELGDSALYLCASSLSAETQHFGPGTRLLVL.

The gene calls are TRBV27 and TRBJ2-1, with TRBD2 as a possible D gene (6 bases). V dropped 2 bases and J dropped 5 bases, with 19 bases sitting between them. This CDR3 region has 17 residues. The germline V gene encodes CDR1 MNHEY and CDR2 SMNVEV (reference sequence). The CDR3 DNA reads TGTGCCAGCAGTTTAGGCCTCCCCGGGGGTCTTAACAATGAGCAGTTCTTC. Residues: CASSLGLPGGLNNEQFF.

For the CDR3, the DNA is TGTGCGACCAAGGCTAGCGGGGGGACCGTTAATGAGCAGTTCTTC. Amino acid sequence: CATKASGGTVNEQFF. The V call is TRBV7-2, the J call TRBJ2-1, with TRBD2 identical over 11 bases. The CDR3 consists of 15 residues. The germline gives CDR1 SGHTA, CDR2 FQGNSA.

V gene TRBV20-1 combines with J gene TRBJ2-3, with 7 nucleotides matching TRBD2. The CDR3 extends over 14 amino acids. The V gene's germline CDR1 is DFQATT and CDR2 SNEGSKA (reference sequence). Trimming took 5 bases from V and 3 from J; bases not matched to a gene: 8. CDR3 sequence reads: CSAGGRAGTDTQYF. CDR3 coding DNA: TGCAGTGCTGGCGGACGAGCGGGGACAGATACGCAGTATTTT.

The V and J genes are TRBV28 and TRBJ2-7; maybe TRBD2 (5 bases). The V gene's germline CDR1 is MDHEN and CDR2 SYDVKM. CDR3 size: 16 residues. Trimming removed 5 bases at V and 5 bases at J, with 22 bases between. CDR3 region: CASSPPPGIGLHEQYF. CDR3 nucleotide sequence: TGTGCCAGCAGTCCCCCCCCCGGAATAGGACTCCACGAGCAGTACTTC.

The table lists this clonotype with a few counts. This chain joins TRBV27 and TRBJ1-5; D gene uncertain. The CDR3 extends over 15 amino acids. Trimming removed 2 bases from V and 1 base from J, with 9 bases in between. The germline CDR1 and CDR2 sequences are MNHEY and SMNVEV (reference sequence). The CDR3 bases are TGTGCCAGCAGTTTAAAGGGTTCGAGCAATCAGCCCCAGCATTTT. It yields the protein CASSLKGSSNQPQHF.

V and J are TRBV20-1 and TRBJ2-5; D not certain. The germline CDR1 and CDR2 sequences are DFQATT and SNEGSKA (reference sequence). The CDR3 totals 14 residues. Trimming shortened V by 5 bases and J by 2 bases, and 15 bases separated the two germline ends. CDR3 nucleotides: TGCAGTGCTCCCAGTGAAAGCAGGCAAGAGACCCAGTACTTC. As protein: CSAPSESRQETQYF.

CDR3 loop: CASSPTGTPGRVHEQFF. The CDR3 DNA reads TGTGCCAGCAGCCCTACCGGGACCCCGGGGCGGGTCCATGAGCAGTTCTTC. The chain couples TRBV9 to TRBJ2-1; the D gene could be TRBD1 or TRBD2 (5 bases each). The V gene's germline CDR1 is SGDLS and CDR2 YYNGEE. The CDR3 sequence is 17 residues long. Trimming left V 4 bases short and J 8 bases short, with 25 bases between.